This T cell receptor beta chain was recorded in a study of cytomegalovirus exposure and HLA in healthy donors (dated by TCRdb to the late 2010s). Regarding the research as a whole: In an earlier analysis of 587 of the donors, 276 Gb of sequence data and approximately 120 million unique TCR beta sequences from roughly 200 million T cells were reported. The T cell repertoires of 666 subjects were profiled by immunosequencing and related to cytomegalovirus serostatus. A later analysis re-examined previously published TCR beta repertoires from hundreds of donors and added high-resolution HLA genotyping to investigate patterns of TCR occurrence. Besides the first cohort of 666 subjects, a separate validation cohort made up of 120 different subjects was used. An earlier analysis of around 580 of the donors used high-throughput TCR beta sequencing to judge whether each TCR beta V gene segment behaved as functional or pseudogenic. An early release covering over 500 HLA-typed donors comprised roughly 300 gigabases of sequencing data and 85 million or so unique TCR sequences. High-throughput TCR immunosequencing, statistical association of individual TCRs with disease status, and machine learning were combined to predict cytomegalovirus infection status. The study aimed to test whether cataloging public T cell receptors could reveal signatures of past pathogen exposure. Typing coverage differed by locus: A, B, C, DRB1 and DQB1 were typed in roughly 629-630 donors, DQA1 in 500 to 550, DPA1 in 600 to 610, and DPB1 in just under 490. In a later genetic analysis, genome-wide SNP genotypes for about 55% of the roughly 670 donors were used, and that subset was treated as a discovery cohort. Both class I and class II loci were covered by HLA typing, at four-digit resolution. All discovery cohort repertoires had been generated on a single sequencing platform. The later analysis used no new phenotypic data to find candidate immune exposures, relying instead on TCR beta sequences and their occurrence across donors. Roughly five DR-DQ haplotypes were handled as single units for association and clustering, since linkage in the cohort was strong. Among under 450 genotyped donors of the cohort, an average of roughly 240,000 unique TCR beta nucleotide sequences were sequenced per donor, around a sixth of them non-productive. Alongside the repertoire data, information on donor age, sex, ethnicity and CMV serostatus was compiled. The genetic ancestry cluster associated with self-reported Caucasian donors included about 84% of the 398 genotyped donors. Broad study findings and their caveats: According to a later analysis, parvovirus B19, influenza, CMV and Epstein-Barr virus appeared linked to several top co-occurrence clusters. Because counts were too low, 15 to 20 rarely observed V segments, including chromosome 9 orphons, were excluded from the earlier analysis of under 650 of the donors. Three of the identified cytomegalovirus-associated TCR beta chains were confirmed in vitro to be specific for cytomegalovirus antigens. Only TCR beta chains were sequenced in this cohort, and the absence of alpha or paired-chain data limited detectable features. Compared with the roughly 720-donor mean, donors in an Asian-associated ancestry cluster had fewer N-insertions in productive TCRs, according to a later genetic analysis. Sequencing depth was assumed to be roughly uniform across donors in the presence/absence analyses, though that assumption may not hold. In a later analysis, most CMV-associated TCR beta chains were found to appear HLA-restricted, with HLA associations seemingly driven largely by CMV exposure. According to a later analysis, TCR association rates differed among HLA loci, with DRB1 alleles showing the most associated TCRs and HLA-C alleles showing the fewest. Because some donors lacked HLA typing at each locus, the association tests relied only on the typed subset. When HLA alleles, especially DR and DQ, strongly co-occurred, TCR associations were difficult to assign to individual alleles. For the cohort, immune exposure information was limited to CMV serostatus. Correlated functional status among segregating V segments might be attributable to linkage disequilibrium, but an unknown experimental factor could not be ruled out. A further reported finding was that TCR beta sequences accurately predicted the HLA-A and HLA-B alleles for most subjects in the first cohort. In a later genetic analysis, a missense DCLRE1C variant was associated with V-gene and J-gene trimming of TCR beta chains, and the association was replicated in an independent cohort. A cluster of highly shared sequence variants was judged likely to be a technical artifact of the sequencing pipeline. Most TCR sequences were seen in very few donors, while some public TCRs were found in many individuals. In a later analysis, 15,000 to 20,000 TCR beta sequences were associated with specific HLA alleles at a false discovery rate of 0.05. According to the authors, the approach could potentially be generalized to other disease states and immunological phenotypes. In an earlier analysis of some 640 of the donors, most TCR beta V segments were observed in productive rearrangements about 87% or about 30% of the time, broadly matching IMGT annotations. In a later analysis, HLA-associated TCR beta chains were found to be more clonally expanded and to have lower generation probabilities than equally common non-associated chains. The study gave a list of around 170 TCR beta chains associated with cytomegalovirus. The 87-base-pair reads could not distinguish some IMGT-functional V segments, including TRBV6-2 and TRBV6-3, so those segments were excluded. In both the original and validation cohorts, the classifier was reported to diagnose cytomegalovirus status with high specificity and sensitivity.

To note about this clone: The antigen it recognizes is unknown. It has no much larger one-base neighbor in the sample; base qualities were not kept.

Libraries were constructed by the immunoSEQ multiplex PCR assay. For the multiplex PCR, a mixture combining 60 forward primers for TCR Vbeta segments and 13 reverse primers for TCR Jbeta segments was used. The CDR3 region of rearranged TCR beta genes was amplified from genomic DNA by a multiplex PCR assay. The amplified TCR beta libraries were sequenced on the Illumina HiSeq System as 87-base-pair reads. On the authors' methods: A later analysis counted some 80 million unique TCR beta chains across the approximately 700 repertoires, and some 11 million of these chains were shared by at least two donors. A nearest-neighbor algorithm error-corrected the raw reads and collapsed the reads into unique sequences, merging closely related sequences to remove PCR and sequencing errors. Alignment of CDR3 sequences to IMGT reference sequences was used to assign V, D and J gene segments. Each retained sequence needed at least a six-nucleotide match to both a V gene segment and a J gene segment. Rearrangements were called productive when the CDR3 lacked stop codons and stayed in frame with V and J; all others were non-productive. CDR3 was defined according to IMGT convention as the region running from the second conserved V-encoded cysteine to the conserved J-encoded phenylalanine. In an earlier analysis of approximately 590 of the donors, sequences lacking an unambiguous match to a single V gene segment were excluded. An earlier analysis of under 750 of the donors called V segments functional above 56.7% productive rearrangements and segregating when the between-donor standard deviation exceeded 5%. A statistical classification framework was built to diagnose cytomegalovirus status from the catalog of TCR beta chain sequences. In a later analysis, TCR nucleotide sequences were compared against IMGT/GENE-DB human TR gene sequences so that V and J genes could be assigned. The TCRdist pipeline was used in a later analysis to assign CDR3 sequences and most-parsimonious VDJ recombination scenarios. In a later analysis, each TCR beta chain was defined by its CDR3 amino acid sequence together with its V-gene family, and reads without a unique V-gene family were excluded. In a later analysis, a few hundred highly shared, low-generation-probability nucleotide sequences were removed to address suspected cross-contamination and a sequencing artifact. A later analysis calculated a clonal expansion index for each public chain from normalized within-repertoire ranks of inferred template counts. Generation probabilities in a later analysis came from a VDJ recombination model fitted to out-of-frame rearrangements, and those results were checked against IGoR. In a later analysis, TCR-TCR, TCR-HLA and TCR-CMV co-occurrence was scored with hypergeometric tests, and a repertoire-size bias correction was applied to TCR pairs. False discovery rates were estimated in a later analysis by permuting HLA or CMV assignments 20 times. In a later analysis, co-occurring TCRs were grouped with DBSCAN, and TCRdist sequence similarity was added when clustering was performed within HLA-allele-positive subsets. Repertoires with fewer than 30,000 or more than 120,000 public chains were left out of co-occurrence clustering, as were five repertoires with anomalous nucleotide sharing. TCRdb retrieved this table from immuneACCESS and kept in-frame rearrangements only. Not all clones are present; in checked studies, unresolved V genes account for under half, and no reason is known for the remainder. That table is the source of V, J and clone size, and D and trimming were worked out from the DNA. The sample data list around 93,000 clones, and 55% to 70% of these were observed just once. Jointly, the top ten make up more than 5% of the sample.

The cohort comprised 550 to 700 healthy bone marrow donors. Cohort members were all nominally healthy when sampled, although unrecorded immune exposures were likely present. The donor was CMV seropositive and was included in the group of about 290 seropositive cohort members. Each donor provided a peripheral blood sample, and peripheral blood mononuclear cells were used for TCR beta sequencing. The Qiagen DNeasy Blood Extraction Kit was used to extract genomic DNA from the blood cell samples. Counted from cysteine to phenylalanine, this CDR3 has 14 amino acids. Just CDR3 DNA is preserved here, 42 bases in frame from base 1. V and J lose 2 bases and 2 bases, and a span of 10 bases separates them. According to the germline V gene, CDR1 reads SGHDN and CDR2 reads FVKESK.

Sequencing input: PBMCs. This clonotype originated in a boy aged 5-17 years in good health and CMV-seropositive. Recombination linked TRBV14 to TRBJ2-7; tentative D gene TRBD2, with 7 bases matching. The base sequence is TGTGCCAGCAGCCAACGGGGGGCCCCCTACGAGCAGTACTTC. Its translation reads: CASSQRGAPYEQYF.